This TCR beta chain originates from a study of sequential checkpoint blockade in melanoma. In the study overall: Each arm's sequence ended with maintenance nivolumab.

Noted treatment: randomized to nivolumab then ipilimumab (arm A) or the reverse (arm B). PBMC sorting kept live CD3+CD8+ cells without CD19 or CD56. The method was immunoSEQ multiplex PCR; TCRdb's version includes in-frame clones alone and lacks a portion of them. Among 15,000 to 20,000 clones listed, roughly 93% were seen once. Germline loops: CDR1 MNHEY, CDR2 SVGAGI. J gave up 1 base and V 6 bases, and 2 bases lay outside the gene matches. The CDR3 sequence is 14 residues long. The J gene is TRBJ2-7, the V gene TRBV6-5; TRBD1 matches at 11 bases. This receptor was taken from a human donor with melanoma. The specimen was CD8+ T cells sorted from blood (inferred from file names), collected from a patient given nivolumab and ipilimumab in sequence. CDR3 region: CASSGTGGSYEQYF. The CDR3 DNA sequence: TGTGCCAGCAGCGGGACAGGGGGATCCTACGAGCAGTACTTC.